These T cell receptor beta chains were read from a single sample in a study of cytomegalovirus exposure and HLA in healthy donors. The assay was immunoSEQ multiplex PCR, and TCRdb's table has in-frame clones only and misses some. The sample lists under 200,000 clones, approximately 80% occurring once. What was sequenced was PBMCs. These receptors were taken from a woman between 45 and 65 years old in good health and CMV-seropositive. Each CDR3 is given with its conserved first and last residue. Each record gives: CDR3 DNA, CDR3 protein, V gene, D gene, clone size, J gene. The D gene is left open where the match is weak. Expanded clones are given a class, and other clones once, few, many or no size at all.

CDR3 DNA: TGCGCCAGCAGCTTGGGCCAGGCAACAAACATTCAGTACTTC; CDR3 protein: CASSLGQATNIQYF; V gene: TRBV5-1; D gene: .; clone size: few; J gene: TRBJ2-4
CDR3 DNA: TGCAGCGTTGATTTTCCGCGGGGGGGCGGTGAGCAGTTCTTC; CDR3 protein: CSVDFPRGGGEQFF; V gene: TRBV29-1; D gene: TRBD2; clone size: many; J gene: TRBJ2-1
CDR3 DNA: TGTGCCAGCAGCTTGGGGGCCGGGGGCACAGATACGCAGTATTTT; CDR3 protein: CASSLGAGGTDTQYF; V gene: TRBV11-3; D gene: .; clone size: .; J gene: TRBJ2-3
CDR3 DNA: TGTGCCAGCAGCTTGGCCGTGACAGGGATGGACACCATATATTTT; CDR3 protein: CASSLAVTGMDTIYF; V gene: TRBV5-5; D gene: TRBD1; clone size: .; J gene: TRBJ1-3
CDR3 DNA: TGTGCCAGCAGCACGTTAGCGGGGACTACAGATACGCAGTATTTT; CDR3 protein: CASSTLAGTTDTQYF; V gene: TRBV7-2; D gene: TRBD2; clone size: .; J gene: TRBJ2-3
CDR3 DNA: TGTGCCAGCAGCCCCCAGGGGACGTTTGAAGCTTTCTTT; CDR3 protein: CASSPQGTFEAFF; V gene: TRBV5-6; D gene: .; clone size: .; J gene: TRBJ1-1
CDR3 DNA: TGTGCCAGCAGCTTAGCTTGGCGGGGGAATAATGAGCAGTTCTTC; CDR3 protein: CASSLAWRGNNEQFF; V gene: TRBV7-9; D gene: TRBD2; clone size: .; J gene: TRBJ2-1
CDR3 DNA: TGTGCCAGCAGCGTAGCTTCCCCCGGACAGCTGTCTGGAAACACCATATATTTT; CDR3 protein: CASSVASPGQLSGNTIYF; V gene: TRBV9; D gene: .; clone size: few; J gene: TRBJ1-3
CDR3 DNA: TGTGCCAGCAGTCACGGACTAGCGGCCCCCTACGAGCAGTACTTC; CDR3 protein: CASSHGLAAPYEQYF; V gene: TRBV27; D gene: TRBD2; clone size: .; J gene: TRBJ2-7
CDR3 DNA: TGTGCCAGCAGCCCCTCCGGACAGAAATACAATGAGCAGTTCTTC; CDR3 protein: CASSPSGQKYNEQFF; V gene: TRBV11-1; D gene: .; clone size: .; J gene: TRBJ2-1
CDR3 DNA: TGTGCCAGCAGCCTCTATCTTGAAGCCGGGGGGGACCAGTACTTC; CDR3 protein: CASSLYLEAGGDQYF; V gene: TRBV7-2; D gene: TRBD2; clone size: .; J gene: TRBJ2-5
CDR3 DNA: TGTGCCAGCAGTTCATGGGGGGATAATGAAAAACTGTTTTTT; CDR3 protein: CASSSWGDNEKLFF; V gene: TRBV27; D gene: .; clone size: .; J gene: TRBJ1-4
CDR3 DNA: TGTTCCAGCAGCTTAATGGGCACTAGCGCTCGATCCTCCTACGAGCAGTACTTC; CDR3 protein: CSSSLMGTSARSSYEQYF; V gene: TRBV7-9; D gene: TRBD2; clone size: .; J gene: TRBJ2-7
CDR3 DNA: TGTGCCAGCAGCGTGGCGGGAGGAAACACCATATATTTT; CDR3 protein: CASSVAGGNTIYF; V gene: TRBV9; D gene: .; clone size: .; J gene: TRBJ1-3
CDR3 DNA: TGTGCCATCAGATATAGCGGGGACCATAACAATGAGCAGTTCTTC; CDR3 protein: CAIRYSGDHNNEQFF; V gene: TRBV10-3; D gene: TRBD2; clone size: once; J gene: TRBJ2-1
CDR3 DNA: TGTGCCAGTAGTATTATAGCGGGAGCGGGCACAGATACGCAGTATTTT; CDR3 protein: CASSIIAGAGTDTQYF; V gene: TRBV19; D gene: TRBD2; clone size: .; J gene: TRBJ2-3
CDR3 DNA: TGTGCCGGGAGGCGGCGTTCTAACTATGGCTACACCTTC; CDR3 protein: CAGRRRSNYGYTF; V gene: TRBV30; D gene: .; clone size: .; J gene: TRBJ1-2
CDR3 DNA: TGCGCCAGCAGTGAAGGTCCAAAGGGGGAAAAACTGTTTTTT; CDR3 protein: CASSEGPKGEKLFF; V gene: TRBV10-2; D gene: .; clone size: .; J gene: TRBJ1-4
CDR3 DNA: TGTGCCAGCAGAACTCTAAACACCGGGGAGCTGTTTTTT; CDR3 protein: CASRTLNTGELFF; V gene: TRBV11-2; D gene: .; clone size: .; J gene: TRBJ2-2
CDR3 DNA: TGTGCCAGCAGTTACCAACTGTTACCTCGGACGGGGATTTACTACGAGCAGTACTTC; CDR3 protein: CASSYQLLPRTGIYYEQYF; V gene: TRBV14; D gene: .; clone size: .; J gene: TRBJ2-7
CDR3 DNA: TGTGCCAGCAGTGATGGAGCCCTCACCTCCTACGAGCAGTACTTC; CDR3 protein: CASSDGALTSYEQYF; V gene: TRBV6-1; D gene: .; clone size: .; J gene: TRBJ2-7
CDR3 DNA: TGTGCCAGCAGCTCCCCCAGGGGACTAGCGGTACAAGAGACCCAGTACTTC; CDR3 protein: CASSSPRGLAVQETQYF; V gene: TRBV7-2; D gene: TRBD2; clone size: .; J gene: TRBJ2-5
CDR3 DNA: TGTGCCAGCAGTGACGAAGGACAGGGGCCTACCCCGGGCTATGGCTACACCTTC; CDR3 protein: CASSDEGQGPTPGYGYTF; V gene: TRBV6-1; D gene: TRBD1; clone size: few; J gene: TRBJ1-2
CDR3 DNA: TGTGCCAGCAGTGAAAACAGGGCAGGGGAAAAACTGTTTTTT; CDR3 protein: CASSENRAGEKLFF; V gene: TRBV25-1; D gene: .; clone size: .; J gene: TRBJ1-4
CDR3 DNA: TGTGCCAGCAAAGGGGGCAGTGAGCAGTTCTTC; CDR3 protein: CASKGGSEQFF; V gene: TRBV6-1; D gene: TRBD1; clone size: .; J gene: TRBJ2-1